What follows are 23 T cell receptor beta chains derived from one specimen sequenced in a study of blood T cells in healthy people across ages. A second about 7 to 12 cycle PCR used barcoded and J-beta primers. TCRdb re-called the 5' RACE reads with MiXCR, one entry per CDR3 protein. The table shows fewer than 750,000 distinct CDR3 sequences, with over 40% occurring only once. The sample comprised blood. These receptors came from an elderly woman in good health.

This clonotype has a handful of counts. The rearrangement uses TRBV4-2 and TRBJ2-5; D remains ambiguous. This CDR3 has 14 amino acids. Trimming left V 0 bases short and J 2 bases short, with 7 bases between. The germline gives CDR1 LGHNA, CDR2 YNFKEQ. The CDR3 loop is CASSQEFGQETQYF. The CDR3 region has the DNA TGTGCCAGCAGCCAAGAATTCGGGCAAGAGACCCAGTACTTC.

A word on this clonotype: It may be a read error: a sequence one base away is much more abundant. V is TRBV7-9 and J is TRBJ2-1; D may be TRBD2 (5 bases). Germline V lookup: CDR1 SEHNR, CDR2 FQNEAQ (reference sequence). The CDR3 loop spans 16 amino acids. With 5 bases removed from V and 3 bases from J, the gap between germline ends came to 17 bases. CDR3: CASSHNQEAGYNEQFF. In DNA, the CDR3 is TGTGCCAGCAGCCACAACCAGGAGGCCGGCTACAATGAGCAGTTCTTC. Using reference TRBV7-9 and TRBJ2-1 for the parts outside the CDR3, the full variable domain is DTGVSQNPRHKITKRGQNVTFRCDPISEHNRLYWYRQTLGQGPEFLTYFQNEAQLEKSRLLSDRFSAERPKGSFSTLEIQRTEQGDSAMYLCASSHNQEAGYNEQFFGPGTRLTVL.

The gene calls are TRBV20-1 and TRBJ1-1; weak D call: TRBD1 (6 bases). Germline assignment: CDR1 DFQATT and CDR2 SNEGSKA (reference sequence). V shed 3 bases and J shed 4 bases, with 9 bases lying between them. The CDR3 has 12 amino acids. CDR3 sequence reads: CSASRGLTEAFF. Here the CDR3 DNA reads TGCAGTGCTAGCCGGGGGCTCACTGAAGCTTTCTTT.

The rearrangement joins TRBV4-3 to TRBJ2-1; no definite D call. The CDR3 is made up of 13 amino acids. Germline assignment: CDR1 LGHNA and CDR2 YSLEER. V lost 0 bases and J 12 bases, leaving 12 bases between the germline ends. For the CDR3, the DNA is TGCGCCAGCAGCCAAGATTTTGGACGGACGCAGTTCTTC. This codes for CASSQDFGRTQFF.

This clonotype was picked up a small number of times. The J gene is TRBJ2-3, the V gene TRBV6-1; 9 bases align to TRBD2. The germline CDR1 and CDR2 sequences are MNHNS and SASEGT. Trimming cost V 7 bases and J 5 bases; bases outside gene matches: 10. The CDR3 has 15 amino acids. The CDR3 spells CASTGAGGKIDTQYF. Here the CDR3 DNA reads TGTGCCAGCACGGGAGCGGGGGGTAAGATAGATACGCAGTATTTT.

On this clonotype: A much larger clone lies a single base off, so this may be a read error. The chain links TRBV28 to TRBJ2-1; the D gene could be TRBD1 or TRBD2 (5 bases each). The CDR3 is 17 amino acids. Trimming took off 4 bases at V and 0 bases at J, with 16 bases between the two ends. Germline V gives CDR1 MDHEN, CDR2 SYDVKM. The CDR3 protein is CASSSVSGTPSYNEQFF. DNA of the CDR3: TGTGCCAGCAGTTCTGTCTCAGGGACGCCCTCCTACAATGAGCAGTTCTTC.

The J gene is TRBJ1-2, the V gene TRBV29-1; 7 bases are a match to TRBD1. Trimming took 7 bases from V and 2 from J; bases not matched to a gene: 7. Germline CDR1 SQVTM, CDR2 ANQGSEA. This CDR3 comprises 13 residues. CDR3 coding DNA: TGCAGCGCCGACGACAGGGCCAACTATGGCTACACCTTC. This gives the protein CSADDRANYGYTF.

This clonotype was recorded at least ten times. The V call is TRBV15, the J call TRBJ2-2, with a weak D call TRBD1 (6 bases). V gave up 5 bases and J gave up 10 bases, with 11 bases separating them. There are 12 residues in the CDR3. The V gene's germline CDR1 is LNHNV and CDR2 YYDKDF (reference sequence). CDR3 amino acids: CATSPQGLELFF. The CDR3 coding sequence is TGTGCCACCAGCCCGCAGGGGTTGGAGCTGTTTTTT.

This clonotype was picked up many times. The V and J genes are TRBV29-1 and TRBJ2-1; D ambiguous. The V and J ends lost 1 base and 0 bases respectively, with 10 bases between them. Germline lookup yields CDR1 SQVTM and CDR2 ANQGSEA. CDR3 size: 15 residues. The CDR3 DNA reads TGCAGCGTTGAAGTCGCACGACGCTCCTACAATGAGCAGTTCTTC. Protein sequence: CSVEVARRSYNEQFF.

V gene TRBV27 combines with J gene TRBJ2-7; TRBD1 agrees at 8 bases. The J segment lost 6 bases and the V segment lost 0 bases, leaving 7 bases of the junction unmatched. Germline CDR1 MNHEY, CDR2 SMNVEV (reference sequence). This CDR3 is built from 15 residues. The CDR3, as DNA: TGTGCCAGCAGTTTATCAACGGACAGGGTAAGCGAGCAGTACTTC. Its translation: CASSLSTDRVSEQYF.

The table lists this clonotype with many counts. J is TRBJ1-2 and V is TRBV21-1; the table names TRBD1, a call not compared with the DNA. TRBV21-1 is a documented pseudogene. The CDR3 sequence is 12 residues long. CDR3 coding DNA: TGTGCCAGCAGCGCATACAGGGTTGGCTACACCTTC. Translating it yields CASSAYRVGYTF.

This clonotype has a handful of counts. Here the CDR3 DNA reads TGTGCCAGCAGTTTTCGGGCCACCGGGGAGCTGTTTTTT. Amino acids: CASSFRATGELFF. V usage is TRBV12-3 or TRBV12-4 and J usage is TRBJ2-2, with unresolved D. This CDR3 has 13 residues. V was clipped by 3 bases and J by 4 bases, with 6 bases between them.

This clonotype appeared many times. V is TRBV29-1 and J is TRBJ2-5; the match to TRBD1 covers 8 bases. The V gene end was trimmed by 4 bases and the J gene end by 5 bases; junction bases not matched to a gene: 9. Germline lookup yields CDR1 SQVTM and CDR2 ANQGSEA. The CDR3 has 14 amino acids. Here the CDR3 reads CSVARTGNGETQYF. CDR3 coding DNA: TGCAGCGTTGCTCGGACAGGGAACGGCGAGACCCAGTACTTC.

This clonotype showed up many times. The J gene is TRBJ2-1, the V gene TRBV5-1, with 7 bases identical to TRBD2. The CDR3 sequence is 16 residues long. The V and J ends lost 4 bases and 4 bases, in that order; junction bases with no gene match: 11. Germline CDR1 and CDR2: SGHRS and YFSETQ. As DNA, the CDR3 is TGCGCCAGCAGCCTCGAAGCGGGAATAACGTACAATGAGCAGTTCTTC. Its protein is CASSLEAGITYNEQFF.

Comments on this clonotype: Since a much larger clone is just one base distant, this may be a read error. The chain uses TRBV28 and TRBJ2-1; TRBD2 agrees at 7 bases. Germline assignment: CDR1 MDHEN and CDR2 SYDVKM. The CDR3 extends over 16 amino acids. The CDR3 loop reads CASSPGTTLTNNVQFF. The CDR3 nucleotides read TGTGCCAGCAGTCCCGGGACTACCTTGACGAACAATGTGCAGTTCTTC.

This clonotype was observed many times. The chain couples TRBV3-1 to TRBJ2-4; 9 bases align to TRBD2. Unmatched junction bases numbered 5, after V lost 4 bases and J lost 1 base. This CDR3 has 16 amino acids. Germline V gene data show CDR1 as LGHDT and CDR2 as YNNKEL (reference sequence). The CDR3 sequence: CASSPVAGVAKNIQYF. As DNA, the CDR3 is TGTGCCAGCAGCCCCGTAGCGGGAGTGGCCAAAAACATTCAGTACTTC.

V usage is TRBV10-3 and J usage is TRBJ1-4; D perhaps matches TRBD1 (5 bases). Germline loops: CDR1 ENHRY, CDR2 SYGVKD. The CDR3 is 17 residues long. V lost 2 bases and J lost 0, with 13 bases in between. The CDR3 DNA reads TGTGCCATCAGTGAGCCCACAGGTGGGGCAACTAATGAAAAACTGTTTTTT. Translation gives CAISEPTGGATNEKLFF.

This CDR3 reads CASSLALSDRSVNEQYF. The CDR3 DNA reads as TGTGCCAGCAGTTTAGCGCTAAGCGATCGCAGTGTAAATGAGCAGTACTTC. This chain connects TRBV12-3 or TRBV12-4 to TRBJ2-5; D is unresolved. CDR3 size: 17 residues. Trimming cost V 0 bases and J 11 bases, with 25 bases left between them.

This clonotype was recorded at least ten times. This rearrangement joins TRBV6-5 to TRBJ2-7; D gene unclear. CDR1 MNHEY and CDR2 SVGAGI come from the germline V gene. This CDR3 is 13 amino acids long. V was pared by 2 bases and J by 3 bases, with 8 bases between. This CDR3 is CASSYGGNYEQYF. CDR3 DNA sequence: TGTGCCAGCAGTTACGGCGGAAACTACGAGCAGTACTTC.

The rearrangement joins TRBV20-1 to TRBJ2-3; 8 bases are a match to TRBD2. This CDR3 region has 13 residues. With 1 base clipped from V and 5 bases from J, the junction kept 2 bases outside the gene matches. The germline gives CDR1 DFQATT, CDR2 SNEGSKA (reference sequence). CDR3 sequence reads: CSARAGGGDTQYF. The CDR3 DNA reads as TGCAGTGCTAGAGCGGGGGGGGGAGATACGCAGTATTTT.

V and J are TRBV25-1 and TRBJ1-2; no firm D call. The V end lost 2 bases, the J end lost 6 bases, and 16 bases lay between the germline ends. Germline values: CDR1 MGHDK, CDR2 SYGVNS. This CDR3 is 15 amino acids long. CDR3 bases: TGTGCCAGCAGTGAAAGCCTCGGAGAGCAGGATGGCTACACCTTC. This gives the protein CASSESLGEQDGYTF.

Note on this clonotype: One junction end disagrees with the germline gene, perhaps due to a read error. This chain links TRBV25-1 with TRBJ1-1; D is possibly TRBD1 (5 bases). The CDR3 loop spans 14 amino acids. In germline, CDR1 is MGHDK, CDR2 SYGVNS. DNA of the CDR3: TGTGCCAGCAGGGAATCGATAGGGGACACTGAAGCTTTCTTT. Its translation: CASRESIGDTEAFF. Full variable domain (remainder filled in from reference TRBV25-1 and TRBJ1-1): EADIYQTPRYLVIGTGKKITLECSQTMGHDKMYWYQQDPGMELHLIHYSYGVNSTEKGDLSSESTVSRIRTEHFPLTLESARPSHTSQYLCASRESIGDTEAFFGQGTRLTVV.

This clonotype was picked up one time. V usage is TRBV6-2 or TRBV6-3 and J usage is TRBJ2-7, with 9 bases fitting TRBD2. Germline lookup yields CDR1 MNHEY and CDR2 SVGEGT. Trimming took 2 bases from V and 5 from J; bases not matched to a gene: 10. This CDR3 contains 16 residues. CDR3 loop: CASSYKAGGTVHEQYF. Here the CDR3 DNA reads TGTGCCAGCAGTTACAAGGCGGGAGGGACCGTCCACGAGCAGTACTTC.